Below are 16 T cell receptor beta chains sequenced from a single sample in a study of T cell changes during pregnancy in multiple sclerosis. Sequenced by immunoSEQ multiplex PCR; TCRdb stores in-frame clones only, minus some. Of under 110,000 clones in the sample, about 90% were seen once. The sequences come from peripheral blood, collected before pregnancy. Receptors originate from a female donor with multiple sclerosis, enrolled in a pregnancy study.

This clone was counted once. This sequence joins TRBV4-2 and TRBJ2-7, with TRBD2 identical over 10 bases. The V gene end was trimmed by 0 bases and the J gene end by 2 bases; junction bases not matched to a gene: 4. The germline gives CDR1 LGHNA, CDR2 YNFKEQ. The CDR3 consists of 16 residues. CDR3 loop: CASSQEGTSVTYEQYF. The CDR3 DNA reads as TGTGCCAGCAGCCAAGAGGGGACTAGCGTTACCTACGAGCAGTACTTC.

This chain uses TRBV7-3 with TRBJ1-1, with a tentative D call TRBD1 (5 bases). CDR3 length equals 14 residues. The V end was cut by 5 bases, the J end by 4 bases, with 14 bases between. Germline V lookup: CDR1 SGHTA, CDR2 FQGTGA. The CDR3 sequence is CASSPGYSGTEAFF. CDR3 bases: TGTGCCAGCAGCCCAGGGTACTCTGGCACTGAAGCTTTCTTT. Drawing the rest from reference TRBV7-3 and TRBJ1-1, the complete variable domain is GAGVSQTPSNKVTEKGKYVELRCDPISGHTALYWYRQSLGQGPEFLIYFQGTGAADDSGLPNDRFFAVRPEGSVSTLKIQRTERGDSAVYLCASSPGYSGTEAFFGQGTRLTVV.

The chain employs TRBV7-2 and TRBJ2-1; 7 nucleotides align to TRBD1. The CDR3 covers 14 residues. The germline V gene has CDR1 SGHTA and CDR2 FQGNSA. With V trimmed by 3 bases and J by 8 bases, 7 bases remained unmatched. The CDR3 bases are TGTGCCAGCAGCTTCGCGACAGGGCGGGATGAGCAGTTCTTC. Residues: CASSFATGRDEQFF.

The V gene is TRBV2, the J gene TRBJ2-1; D gene ambiguous. Germline CDR1 is SNHLY and CDR2 is FYNNEI. The CDR3 covers 14 residues. Trimming removed 6 bases from V and 4 bases from J, with 13 bases in between. The CDR3 nucleotides are TGTGCCAGCAGGGCGGCTGGTGCTTACAATGAGCAGTTCTTC. This encodes CASRAAGAYNEQFF.

This chain connects TRBV18 to TRBJ1-2; D perhaps matches TRBD1 (5 bases). Trimming stripped 2 bases from V and 2 bases from J, with 9 bases between. CDR1 KGHSH and CDR2 LQKENI come from the germline V gene. The CDR3 runs 14 residues. DNA for the CDR3: TGTGCCAGCTCACCAGACAGCCAGAACTATGGCTACACCTTC. It is translated as CASSPDSQNYGYTF.

J is TRBJ2-5 and V is TRBV5-6, with D possibly TRBD1 on 5 matching bases. The V gene lost 5 bases and the J gene lost 2 bases, with 13 bases spanning the gap. CDR1 SGHDT and CDR2 YYEEEE come from the germline V gene. The CDR3 runs 14 residues. CDR3 sequence reads: CASSLRRQQETQYF. CDR3 in DNA: TGTGCCAGCAGTCTCCGAAGACAGCAAGAGACCCAGTACTTC.

The chain recombines TRBV18 with TRBJ1-2; the match to TRBD1 covers 8 bases. Germline loops: CDR1 KGHSH, CDR2 LQKENI. V was pared by 6 bases and J by 1 base, with 13 bases of the junction left unmatched. The CDR3 has 17 amino acids. In DNA, the CDR3 is TGTGCCAGCTCGCAACTCTCCGGGACAGGTGATAACTATGGCTACACCTTC. Its translation is CASSQLSGTGDNYGYTF.

V is TRBV5-6 and J is TRBJ1-4, with 9 bases matching TRBD1. The trim removed 0 bases at V and 8 bases at J, leaving 5 bases unmatched. The CDR3 has 15 amino acids. The germline gives CDR1 SGHDT, CDR2 YYEEEE. CDR3 residues: CASSLEDRGGEKLFF. The CDR3 DNA is TGTGCCAGCAGCTTGGAGGACAGGGGAGGGGAAAAACTGTTTTTT.

CDR3 region: CAWKKGTGTDTQYF. Written as DNA, the CDR3 is TGTGCCTGGAAGAAAGGGACTGGGACAGATACGCAGTATTTT. The rearrangement links TRBV30 to TRBJ2-3; D is possibly TRBD2 (6 bases). Trimming shortened V by 4 bases and J by 3 bases, and 14 bases separated the two germline ends. From germline, CDR1 is GTSNPN and CDR2 SVGIG (reference sequence). This CDR3 has 14 residues.

The chain couples TRBV7-9 to TRBJ2-5, with 13 bases that match TRBD2. CDR3 length: 18 residues. Unmatched junction bases numbered 11, after V lost 2 bases and J lost 5 bases. The germline CDR1 and CDR2 sequences are SEHNR and FQNEAQ (reference sequence). The CDR3 DNA sequence: TGTGCCAGCAGCTTACCCCTGACATGGACTAGCGGGAGTGAGACCCAGTACTTC. It translates to CASSLPLTWTSGSETQYF.

With regard to this clone: Other nucleotide sequences from this sample produce the same CDR3. The V call is TRBV9, the J call TRBJ2-5; 8 bases are a match to TRBD2. This CDR3 has 17 amino acids. Germline V CDR1 and CDR2: SGDLS, YYNGEE. V gave up 0 bases and J gave up 2 bases; unmatched junction bases: 9. The CDR3 DNA sequence: TGTGCCAGCAGCGTAGATACGGCGGGGGGCCTTCAAGAGACCCAGTACTTC. Protein product: CASSVDTAGGLQETQYF.

The chain is built from TRBV28 and TRBJ2-3; perhaps TRBD1 as D (5 bases). The CDR3 is 15 residues long. Trimming stripped 1 base from V and 3 bases from J, with 11 bases between. Germline lookup yields CDR1 MDHEN and CDR2 SYDVKM. The CDR3 loop is CASSLYAGKTDTQYF. CDR3 nucleotides: TGTGCCAGCAGTTTATATGCAGGGAAAACAGATACGCAGTATTTT. The variable domain in full, completed from reference TRBV28 and TRBJ2-3, reads DVKVTQSSRYLVKRTGEKVFLECVQDMDHENMFWYRQDPGLGLRLIYFSYDVKMKEKGDIPEGYSVSREKKERFSLILESASTNQTSMYLCASSLYAGKTDTQYFGPGTRLTVL.

This chain links TRBV27 with TRBJ2-3; 9 bases line up with TRBD2. Germline CDR1 reads MNHEY; CDR2 reads SMNVEV (reference sequence). This CDR3 is 16 amino acids long. With 3 bases clipped from V and 0 bases from J, the junction kept 4 bases outside the gene matches. The CDR3 nucleotides are TGTGCCAGCAGTTTCCTAGCGGGGATAAGCACAGATACGCAGTATTTT. This gives the protein CASSFLAGISTDTQYF.

This clone was picked up a small number of times. This chain connects TRBV6-1 to TRBJ2-6, with D uncertain. The germline V gene encodes CDR1 MNHNS and CDR2 SASEGT. Trimming cost V 7 bases and J 0 bases, with 10 bases left between them. The CDR3 loop spans 15 amino acids. The CDR3 here is CASNLGDSGANVLTF. The CDR3 region has the DNA TGTGCCAGCAACCTCGGAGACTCTGGGGCCAACGTCCTGACTTTC.

This clone was seen a handful of times. The chain carries TRBV11-3 and TRBJ1-4; possibly TRBD1 for D (5 bases). The V gene lost 3 bases and the J gene lost 0 bases, with 8 bases spanning the gap. In germline, CDR1 is SGHNT, CDR2 YENEEA. The CDR3 is made up of 15 amino acids. The CDR3 sequence is CASSLSTATNEKLFF. The CDR3 DNA reads TGTGCCAGCAGCTTGTCGACAGCAACTAATGAAAAACTGTTTTTT.

The genes are TRBV5-4 and TRBJ2-1, with D perhaps matching TRBD2 (6 bases). Trimming removed 6 bases from V and 0 bases from J, with 25 bases in between. CDR1 and CDR2 from the germline V gene are SGHNT and YYREEE (reference sequence). This CDR3 has 19 residues. Here the CDR3 DNA reads TGTGCCAGCACCAGAGGTGGGGGACTTCCTCGCGCCTCCTACAATGAGCAGTTCTTC. Protein product: CASTRGGGLPRASYNEQFF.